What follows is one TCR beta chain and its context. The target antigen is unknown. The record originates from a study of shared clonotypes between healthy human individuals. Across the study: Each donor's CD4 naive and CD4 memory cells filled three plates apiece, CD8 naive two, and CD8 memory one.

Study outcomes and limitations: Since donors were few, the genetic and exposure-history diversity represented was limited.

With 2 bases removed from V and 5 bases from J, the gap between germline ends came to 9 bases. The CDR3 totals 13 residues. Germline CDR1 reads SGHAT; CDR2 reads FQNNGV. Over several immunoSEQ plates, each subset's genomic DNA was distributed in even portions. Some 29,000 T cell genomes (about 0.2 ug DNA) went into each sorted-subset replicate. Libraries were prepared by immunoSEQ multiplex PCR; TCRdb keeps only in-frame clonotypes and omits some of them. The sample has under 600,000 clones; roughly 95% are singletons. The receptor comes from a woman aged 25 to 45 in good health. Specimen: naive CD4+ T cells sorted from blood. The subset denotes: CD45RA+ positively selected. The V and J genes are TRBV11-2 and TRBJ2-5; no reliable D call. As DNA, the CDR3 is TGTGCCAGCAGCTTACTCGGCGCGGAGACCCAGTACTTC. It specifies CASSLLGAETQYF.